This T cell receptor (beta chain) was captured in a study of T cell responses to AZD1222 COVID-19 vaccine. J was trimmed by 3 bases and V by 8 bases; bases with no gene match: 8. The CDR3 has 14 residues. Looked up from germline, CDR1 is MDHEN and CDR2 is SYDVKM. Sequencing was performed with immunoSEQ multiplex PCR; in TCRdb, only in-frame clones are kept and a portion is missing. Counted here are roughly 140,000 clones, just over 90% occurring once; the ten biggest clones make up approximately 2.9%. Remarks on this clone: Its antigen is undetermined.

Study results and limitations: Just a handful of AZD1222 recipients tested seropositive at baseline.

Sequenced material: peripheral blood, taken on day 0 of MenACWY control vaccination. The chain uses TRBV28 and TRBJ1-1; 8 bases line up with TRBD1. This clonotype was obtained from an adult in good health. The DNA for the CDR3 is TGTGCCAGCGCTGGACAGGGCGGAGACACTGAAGCTTTCTTT. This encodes CASAGQGGDTEAFF. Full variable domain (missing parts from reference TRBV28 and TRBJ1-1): DVKVTQSSRYLVKRTGEKVFLECVQDMDHENMFWYRQDPGLGLRLIYFSYDVKMKEKGDIPEGYSVSREKKERFSLILESASTNQTSMYLCASAGQGGDTEAFFGQGTRLTVV.